This T cell receptor beta chain originates from a study of shared clonotypes between healthy human individuals. Study-wide background: Samples came from a couple of female and a few male donors aged 18 to 49.

Overall study findings and caveats: The donor pool, a small one, limited the genetic and exposure-history diversity represented.

Free of recent acute infections or vaccinations, the donors were healthy HIV-negative adults. Germline CDR1 is MDHEN and CDR2 is SYDVKM. The CDR3 runs 14 residues. Trimming shortened V by 1 base and J by 5 bases, and 11 bases separated the two germline ends. About this clone itself: What it binds is unknown.

Assay used: immunoSEQ multiplex PCR; TCRdb lists only in-frame clones, some missing. Of roughly 500,000 clones detected, almost 97% appear once; the ten largest clones hold approximately 0.06%. Sample: naive CD4+ T cells sorted from blood. Subset in this sample: CD45RA+ positively selected. The chain links TRBV28 to TRBJ1-2; D might be TRBD1 (6 bases). The receptor was isolated from a woman in her twenties or thirties in good health. The CDR3 region has the DNA TGTGCCAGCAGTTTATCGCTACAGGGATATGGCTACACCTTC. The encoded protein is CASSLSLQGYGYTF.